The rows below give T cell receptor beta chains drawn from one sample of a study of T cells in localized non-small cell lung cancer. Some clones are missing from TCRdb's copy, which holds only in-frame ones; the method was immunoSEQ multiplex PCR. The repertoire has 26,000 or so clones, 80% to 90% of them found once; the top ten carry roughly 2.9%. The sample was peripheral blood, taken before any cancer treatment. These receptors were obtained from a woman aged 18-49 years with stage I lung adenocarcinoma. Each CDR3 is given with its conserved first and last residue. D genes are given only for firm matches. Clone size is not always given. Where it is, it says once, few, many or a class for expanded clones.

size,V,D,J,DNA,CDR3
-,TRBV6-6,TRBD2,TRBJ2-3,TGTGCCAGCCGCCTAGCGGCAGATACGCAGTATTTT,CASRLAADTQYF
-,TRBV30,-,TRBJ2-2,TGTGCCTGGAGTGTACAGGGTTCCGGGGAGCTGTTTTTT,CAWSVQGSGELFF
-,TRBV19,-,TRBJ2-6,TGTGCCAGTAGGTCGCAGGGGAATATCCTGACTTTC,CASRSQGNILTF
-,TRBV29-1,TRBD1,TRBJ2-5,TGCAGCGTGGGACAGGGGGCGGAGACCCAGTACTTC,CSVGQGAETQYF
-,TRBV4-1,TRBD2,TRBJ2-5,TGCGCCAGCAGCCGGAAGGGGCTAGCGGGACAAGAGACCCAGTACTTC,CASSRKGLAGQETQYF
-,TRBV4-2,-,TRBJ1-1,TGTGCCAGCAGCCCTCAGGCCGGGACTGAAGCTTTCTTT,CASSPQAGTEAFF
-,TRBV6-5,TRBD1,TRBJ2-7,TGTGCCAGCAGTCAGGACAGGGTCCACGAGCAGTACTTC,CASSQDRVHEQYF
-,TRBV4-1,-,TRBJ1-2,TGCGCCAGCAGCCCAACACCGGAAGCTAACTATGGCTACACCTTC,CASSPTPEANYGYTF
-,TRBV19,-,TRBJ1-5,TGTGCCAGTAGTATAAGGGGCCAGGCCTATAGCAATCAGCCCCAGCATTTT,CASSIRGQAYSNQPQHF
few,TRBV15,-,TRBJ1-4,TGTGCCACCAGCAGAGATACAGAACTGTTTTTT,CATSRDTELFF
-,TRBV6-6,TRBD1,TRBJ1-5,TGTGCCAGCACTCTTCAGGGGGCCGGCAATCAGCCCCAGCATTTT,CASTLQGAGNQPQHF
-,TRBV5-1,TRBD2,TRBJ2-7,TGCGCCAGCAGCTTGGAGCGACTAGCGGAAGGTTACGAGCAGTACTTC,CASSLERLAEGYEQYF
-,TRBV28,-,TRBJ1-5,TGTGCCAGCAGTAACCCGTCACCAGAGCCCCAGCATTTT,CASSNPSPEPQHF
-,TRBV7-3,TRBD1,TRBJ2-2,TGTGCCAGCAGCTTTGGGACAGGGGGCACCGGGGAGCTGTTTTTT,CASSFGTGGTGELFF
-,TRBV7-2,TRBD2,TRBJ2-7,TGTGCCAGCAGCCCCGGGGGGTCTTTCTCCTACGAGCAGTACTTC,CASSPGGSFSYEQYF
-,TRBV5-6,TRBD1,TRBJ1-1,TGTGCCAGCAAATTACAGGGGCGCCGGGGCACTGAAGCTTTCTTT,CASKLQGRRGTEAFF
-,TRBV6-5,-,TRBJ2-3,TGTGCCAGCAGATCTCAGGCAAATACGCAGTATTTT,CASRSQANTQYF
-,TRBV6-5,TRBD1,TRBJ2-7,TGTGCCAGCCGGGACAGGGGGCCGTACGAGCAGTACTTC,CASRDRGPYEQYF
-,TRBV2,TRBD1,TRBJ2-1,TGTGCCAGCAGGGCAGGTTGGGGGACAGGGAGCTACAATGAGCAGTTCTTC,CASRAGWGTGSYNEQFF
once,TRBV5-1,TRBD2,TRBJ2-1,TGCGCCAGCAGCTTGGTCAGGGCGGGAGTCTCCAATGAGCAGTTCTTC,CASSLVRAGVSNEQFF
-,TRBV7-2,-,TRBJ2-5,TGTGCCAGCAGCTTAGACCCAGGGCTAAAGACCCAGTACTTC,CASSLDPGLKTQYF
-,TRBV9,TRBD1,TRBJ1-4,TGTGCCAGCAGCGGAACGGGACAGTCAACTAATGAAAAACTGTTTTTT,CASSGTGQSTNEKLFF
-,TRBV11-2,-,TRBJ2-6,TGTGCCAGCAGCCGCAGGGGAGCTAAGCCCTCTGGGGCCAACGTCCTGACTTTC,CASSRRGAKPSGANVLTF
-,TRBV28,-,TRBJ1-1,TGTGCCAGCAGTACTCGGACAGCGAACACTGAAGCTTTCTTT,CASSTRTANTEAFF
-,TRBV19,-,TRBJ1-1,TGTGCCAGTACGGCGGGGCCGGGGCCGGTAGAAGCTTTCTTT,CASTAGPGPVEAFF
-,TRBV28,-,TRBJ1-5,TGTGCCAGCACTCCGAGCAGGGTGGGCAATCAGCCCCAGCATTTT,CASTPSRVGNQPQHF
-,TRBV7-3,-,TRBJ2-3,TGTGCCAGCAGCCCTTATGGGTTAGCGGCAGATACGCAGTATTTT,CASSPYGLAADTQYF
-,TRBV21-1,-,TRBJ2-1,TGTGCCAGCAGCAACGAGAGGAGGACAGTCAAAAATGAGCAGTTCTTC,CASSNERRTVKNEQFF
-,TRBV27,-,TRBJ2-7,TGTGCCAGCAGTCCCGACCTAATATTGATCTACGAGCAGTACTTC,CASSPDLILIYEQYF
-,TRBV7-8,TRBD1,TRBJ1-4,TGTGCCAGCAGCGCCAGGGGGGAAAAACTGTTTTTT,CASSARGEKLFF
-,TRBV18,TRBD1,TRBJ2-7,TGTGCCAGCTCACCGACAGGGCCAACCTACGAGCAGTACTTC,CASSPTGPTYEQYF
-,TRBV7-9,-,TRBJ1-1,TGTGCCAGCAGCGGAGACCCGCGGGCCTGGGGCACTGAAGCTTTCTTT,CASSGDPRAWGTEAFF
-,TRBV5-6,TRBD1,TRBJ1-4,TGTGCCAGCAGCTTGCTATCCGGGACAGGGGGCGCAGGAGAAAAACTGTTTTTT,CASSLLSGTGGAGEKLFF